Included here is one TCR beta chain sequence, with context. This specimen comes from a study of blood T cell repertoires in COVID-19. On the study more broadly: The United States, Italy and Spain were the sources of the acute and convalescent COVID-19 samples. From T cells, B-cell-depleted T cells, or PBMCs came the material, which was cDNA or gDNA.

Germline CDR1 and CDR2: LNHDA and SQIVND (reference sequence). The CDR3 is 14 residues long. The ends were cut back, 3 bases at V and 0 bases at J, with 9 bases in the middle. Original data processing: Nucleated cell number was recorded as an estimate derived from reference gene primer amplification. Generated by immunoSEQ multiplex PCR, the TCRdb table keeps only in-frame clones and is missing some. The V and J calls and clone size were taken over from that table, and D and trimming were inferred from the DNA. This table has approximately 80,000 clones, around 69% appearing once. This rearrangement joins TRBV19 to TRBJ2-7; TRBD1 is a possible D gene (5 bases). Sequenced material: peripheral blood. The source of this sequence is a man in his 70s with active or convalescent COVID-19. The CDR3: CASSISTGSYEQYF. The CDR3 coding sequence is TGTGCCAGTAGTATTAGCACAGGCTCCTACGAGCAGTACTTC.